This passage covers 9 T cell receptor beta chains from one sample sequenced in a study of human T cells and chemical hapten exposure (dated by TCRdb to 2020 to 2022). Reading the label with the study, this specimen's time point is: pre-sensitization, week 0. Taken with the paper, the label for treatment or condition translates to: therapeutic diphenylcyclopropenone sensitization with weekly scalp DPC. The method behind the library was RACE. Reads for this sample came from a NextSeq 500. TCRdb took the public reads, trimmed them with fastp at Q25, ran MiXCR for clone calling and kept in-frame beta chains. Rows with a matching CDR3 protein are joined into one entry that keeps the most common DNA and genes. Here the sample has approximately 52,000 distinct CDR3 sequences; around a tenth occur a single time. Together, the top ten hold 11% to 15% of the sample. Sample: whole blood, taken in connection with sensitization to the hapten diphenylcyclopropenone (DPC). These receptors were obtained from a woman in her thirties or forties with alopecia areata. Some clones in this sample may be carry-over from other donors' samples.

This clonotype was detected ten times or more. The rearrangement uses TRBV3-1 and TRBJ1-4; TRBD1 aligns across 8 bases. Unmatched junction bases numbered 5, after V lost 0 bases and J lost 5 bases. The germline CDR1 and CDR2 sequences are LGHDT and YNNKEL (reference sequence). The CDR3 has 16 residues. CDR3 amino acids: CASSQDLTGGNEKLFF. The CDR3 region has the DNA TGTGCCAGCAGCCAAGATTTAACAGGGGGGAATGAAAAACTGTTTTTT.

This clonotype was seen only a few times. This rearrangement joins TRBV5-1 to TRBJ2-5, with D possibly matching TRBD1 (6 bases). The CDR3 runs to 13 residues. Germline assignment: CDR1 SGHRS and CDR2 YFSETQ. Trimming pared 6 bases from V and 5 bases from J, leaving 14 bases between. The CDR3 bases are TGCGCCAGCAAGACAGGACCTGGGGAGACCCAGTACTTC. Translated: CASKTGPGETQYF.

At least ten counts were recorded for this clonotype. The chain joins TRBV7-3 to TRBJ2-1; a weak D match, TRBD2 (5 bases). Looked up from germline, CDR1 is SGHTA and CDR2 is FQGTGA. This CDR3 contains 11 residues. Trimming removed 3 bases from V and 10 bases from J, with 7 bases in between. The DNA for the CDR3 is TGTGCCAGCAGCTTGCCGGGGGAGCAGTTCTTC. Translating it yields CASSLPGEQFF.

Comment on this clonotype: One end of the junction fails to match germline, which may point to a read error. The chain joins TRBV7-8 to TRBJ2-1; a weak D match, TRBD2 (5 bases). Germline loops: CDR1 SGHVS, CDR2 FQNEAQ. CDR3 length equals 18 residues. The CDR3 DNA sequence: TGTGTCAGCAGCTTAGCCGGCCCGGCTAGCAGAGCCTACAATGAGCAGTTCTTC. Protein: CVSSLAGPASRAYNEQFF.

This clonotype has just a few counts. The junction departs from germline at one end; a sequencing error may be responsible. This chain uses TRBV28 with TRBJ2-7; 9 bases line up with TRBD2. The CDR3 length is 13 residues. The germline V gene encodes CDR1 MDHEN and CDR2 SYDVKM. DNA of the CDR3: TGTGCCAGCAGTTTATCTGTGCGGACTAGCGTTAACTTC. It codes for CASSLSVRTSVNF. Using reference TRBV28 and TRBJ2-7 for the parts outside the CDR3, the full variable domain is DVKVTQSSRYLVKRTGEKVFLECVQDMDHENMFWYRQDPGLGLRLIYFSYDVKMKEKGDIPEGYSVSREKKERFSLILESASTNQTSMYLCASSLSVRTSVNFGPGTRLTVT.

This clonotype was seen more than once but under ten times. The chain joins TRBV7-2 to TRBJ2-7, with 8 positions matching TRBD2. This CDR3 region has 13 residues. V shed 2 bases, J shed 7 bases, and the junction held 4 bases outside the gene matches. Per germline, CDR1 SGHTA and CDR2 FQGNSA. Written as DNA, the CDR3 is TGTGCCAGCAGCTTAAGACTAGCGAGGGAGCAGTACTTC. Translating it yields CASSLRLAREQYF.

This clonotype showed up just a few times. The V gene is TRBV7-9, the J gene TRBJ2-3; possible D gene TRBD2, 5 bases. The germline gives CDR1 SEHNR, CDR2 FQNEAQ (reference sequence). The CDR3 contains 14 residues. Trimming removed 2 bases at V and 5 bases at J, with 11 bases between. This CDR3 reads CASSLTEEGDTQYF. The CDR3 DNA reads as TGTGCCAGCAGCTTAACGGAGGAAGGAGATACGCAGTATTTT.

This clonotype has at least ten counts. The chain has TRBV12-3 or TRBV12-4 and TRBJ2-1; a possible D gene is TRBD2 (6 bases). The CDR3 has 16 amino acids. The ends were cut back, 2 bases at V and 4 bases at J, with 15 bases in the middle. CDR3 protein: CASSLTVAGPYNEQFF. The CDR3 DNA follows: TGTGCCAGCAGTTTAACGGTCGCGGGGCCTTACAATGAGCAGTTCTTC.

The table lists this clonotype with many counts. The V gene is TRBV7-9, the J gene TRBJ2-5; no clear D. Trimming took 5 bases from V and 0 from J, leaving 13 bases between them. Germline assignment: CDR1 SEHNR and CDR2 FQNEAQ (reference sequence). The CDR3 runs to 15 residues. The chain's CDR3 is CASSQDLTDQETQYF. As DNA, the CDR3 is TGTGCCAGCAGCCAGGACCTGACGGACCAAGAGACCCAGTACTTC.